The 11 T cell receptor beta chains presented below share a single source sample, sequenced in a study of CD8 T cells in Susac syndrome. It was with random hexamers that about 0.45 to 1 ug RNA was reverse transcribed. TCRdb fed the immunoSEQ multiplex PCR reads into MiXCR, producing one record per CDR3 protein. The repertoire consists of about 69,000 distinct CDR3 sequences, with 90% to 95% occurring once and the leading ten covering around 0.5%. The specimen sequenced was CD8+ T cells from PBMCs. These receptors were obtained from a human donor with multiple sclerosis.

This chain uses TRBV28 with TRBJ1-1; 7 bases fit TRBD1. V dropped 5 bases and J dropped 5; count of bases not matched to a gene: 5. CDR3 length: 13 residues. Germline CDR1 MDHEN, CDR2 SYDVKM. The CDR3 nucleotides are TGTGCCAGCAGTCAGACAGGGAGGACTGAAGCTTTCTTT. This translates into CASSQTGRTEAFF.

This clonotype was counted only a few times. The V gene is TRBV5-4, the J gene TRBJ2-1; D is unclear. The CDR3 is made up of 12 amino acids. With 2 bases removed from V and 6 bases from J, the gap between germline ends came to 6 bases. Looked up from germline, CDR1 is SGHNT and CDR2 is YYREEE (reference sequence). DNA for the CDR3: TGTGCCAGCAGCTTCGGATCCAATGAGCAGTTCTTC. Protein product: CASSFGSNEQFF.

The chain couples TRBV19 to TRBJ2-1; TRBD2 agrees at 7 bases. The V and J ends lost 2 bases and 3 bases, in that order; junction bases with no gene match: 4. The germline V gene encodes CDR1 LNHDA and CDR2 SQIVND (reference sequence). CDR3 length: 15 residues. CDR3 sequence (DNA): TGTGCCAGTAGTATAAATCCTAGCGGCTACAATGAGCAGTTCTTC. Protein product: CASSINPSGYNEQFF.

The chain links TRBV20-1 to TRBJ1-2; D remains unclear. The CDR3 contains 13 residues. Germline CDR1 reads DFQATT; CDR2 reads SNEGSKA (reference sequence). V was shortened by 3 bases and J by 4 bases, with 12 bases between the two germline ends. The CDR3 sequence is CSASEDLSYGYTF. CDR3 nucleotides: TGCAGTGCTAGTGAAGATCTTAGCTATGGCTACACCTTC.

This chain connects TRBV13 to TRBJ2-6; D uncertain. Trimming stripped 0 bases from V and 4 bases from J, with 16 bases between. The CDR3 consists of 18 residues. Germline V CDR1 and CDR2: PRHDT, FYEKMQ (reference sequence). The CDR3 loop reads CASSLGLLSGSGANVLTF. The CDR3 DNA reads TGTGCCAGCAGCTTAGGGCTATTATCGGGCTCGGGGGCCAACGTCCTGACTTTC.

A note on this clonotype: In this CDR3 the conserved last residue, phenylalanine or tryptophan, is missing, so a read error is likely. This rearrangement joins TRBV6-2 or TRBV6-3 to TRBJ1-2, with 7 bases identical to TRBD1. The germline V gene encodes CDR1 MNHEY and CDR2 SVGEGT. The CDR3 loop spans 16 amino acids. V was pared by 0 bases and J by 3 bases, with 7 bases of the junction left unmatched. CDR3 amino acids: CASSYSTGPGDYGYTL. CDR3 coding DNA: TGTGCCAGCAGTTACTCGACAGGGCCGGGTGACTATGGCTACACCCTC.

The chain is built from TRBV7-9 and TRBJ2-3, with TRBD2 matching 12 bases. J gave up 5 bases and V 5 bases, and 5 bases lay outside the gene matches. The CDR3 is 15 amino acids. Germline CDR1 reads SEHNR; CDR2 reads FQNEAQ (reference sequence). The CDR3 reads CASSLRTSGEDTQYF. The CDR3 nucleotides read TGTGCCAGCAGCCTCAGGACTAGCGGGGAAGATACGCAGTATTTT.

This chain connects TRBV20-1 to TRBJ2-7; no reliable D call. Trimming shortened V by 5 bases and J by 3 bases, and 11 bases separated the two germline ends. Germline V gives CDR1 DFQATT, CDR2 SNEGSKA (reference sequence). The length of the CDR3 is 12 residues. CDR3 sequence: CSARQPFYEQYF. The CDR3 DNA follows: TGCAGTGCTCGACAACCTTTCTACGAGCAGTACTTC.

The chain is built from TRBV12-3 or TRBV12-4 and TRBJ2-3, with unresolved D. The CDR3 sequence is 14 residues long. The V gene lost 3 bases and the J gene lost 0 bases, with 7 bases spanning the gap. The DNA for the CDR3 is TGTGCCAGCAGTTTGAGGACGAGCACAGATACGCAGTATTTT. The encoded protein is CASSLRTSTDTQYF.

Only one count was recorded for this clonotype. A read error may produce the germline difference seen at one junction end. The rearrangement joins TRBV28 to TRBJ1-3, with D unresolved. The CDR3 runs 15 residues. Germline CDR1 and CDR2: MDHEN and SYDVKM. CDR3 DNA: TGTGCCAGCAGTTTATCGGCAGCTTCTGAAAACACCATATATTTT. Translating it yields CASSLSAASENTIYF.

The chain employs TRBV4-1 and TRBJ2-7, with a tentative D call TRBD2 (5 bases). CDR3 length: 17 residues. V lost 3 bases, J lost 3 bases, and 21 bases lay in between. Germline V gene sequence: CDR1 MGHRA, CDR2 YSYEKL. The CDR3: CASSHLGGTTNFYEQYF. The CDR3, as DNA: TGCGCCAGCAGCCACCTCGGAGGTACAACCAATTTCTACGAGCAGTACTTC.